One sample yielded the 17 T cell receptor beta chains listed below, sequenced in a study of blood T cells in healthy people across ages. It was with a sample-barcoded 5' primer and a J-beta primer mix that a second PCR of about 6 to 11 cycles was run. One entry per CDR3 protein results from TCRdb running MiXCR on the 5' RACE reads. The profile shows about 1.1 million distinct CDR3 sequences, about two fifths of them singletons. The specimen was blood. Receptor source: a man between 18 and 35 years old in good health.

The rearrangement links TRBV12-3 or TRBV12-4 to TRBJ2-2; a weak D match, TRBD2 (6 bases). This CDR3 is 15 amino acids long. V lost 3 bases and J 1 base, leaving 9 bases between the germline ends. CDR3 sequence: CASSFFSGNTGELFF. In DNA form, the CDR3 reads TGTGCCAGCAGTTTCTTTAGCGGGAACACCGGGGAGCTGTTTTTT.

This clonotype appeared a few times. V is TRBV12-3 or TRBV12-4 and J is TRBJ2-7, with D hard to call. Trimming left V 5 bases short and J 3 bases short, with 20 bases between. CDR3 length equals 16 residues. CDR3 nucleotides: TGTGCCAGCAGTCCGTGGTCCAAACCCTTAGTCTACGAGCAGTACTTC. Amino acid sequence: CASSPWSKPLVYEQYF.

This clonotype was picked up a small number of times. The DNA of the CDR3 is TGCGCCAGCGCCTTCGGAGGGGGCCAGAACACTGAAGCTTTCTTT. This gives the protein CASAFGGGQNTEAFF. The V call is TRBV5-1, the J call TRBJ1-1; TRBD1 matches at 7 bases. The CDR3 contains 15 residues. CDR1 is SGHRS, CDR2 YFSETQ, per germline. After removal of 7 bases from V and 1 base from J, the junction contained 10 bases not matched to a gene.

The table lists this clonotype with a few counts. As DNA, the CDR3 is TGTGCCAGCAGCTTAAAAGGGGGCAATGAGCAGTACTTC. Its translation: CASSLKGGNEQYF. This chain links TRBV7-9 with TRBJ2-5; 7 bases are a match to TRBD1. V lost 2 bases to trimming and J lost 11 bases; unmatched junction nucleotides: 8. The CDR3 runs to 13 residues. The germline V gene encodes CDR1 SEHNR and CDR2 FQNEAQ (reference sequence). The complete variable domain, with remaining parts taken from reference TRBV7-9 and TRBJ2-5, reads DTGVSQNPRHKITKRGQNVTFRCDPISEHNRLYWYRQTLGQGPEFLTYFQNEAQLEKSRLLSDRFSAERPKGSFSTLEIQRTEQGDSAMYLCASSLKGGNEQYFGPGTRLLVL.

The J gene is TRBJ2-3, the V gene TRBV5-1, with TRBD2 identical over 8 bases. Germline V gene lookup returns CDR1 SGHRS and CDR2 YFSETQ. Losses at the gene ends were 4 bases for V and 6 bases for J; bases not matched to a gene: 13. The CDR3 is made up of 16 amino acids. CDR3 amino acids: CASSPVVAGGLDTQYF. The CDR3 DNA follows: TGCGCCAGCAGCCCTGTAGTGGCGGGGGGCCTGGATACGCAGTATTTT.

This clonotype has only a few counts. The chain couples TRBV13 to TRBJ2-7; D might be TRBD1 (6 bases). Trimming removed 0 bases from V and 3 bases from J, with 18 bases in between. Germline CDR1 reads PRHDT; CDR2 reads FYEKMQ (reference sequence). The CDR3 loop spans 17 amino acids. Here the CDR3 DNA reads TGTGCCAGCAGCTTAGGAATCAGGGGCAGGGGAAGCTACGAGCAGTACTTC. It yields the protein CASSLGIRGRGSYEQYF.

V and J are TRBV7-8 and TRBJ2-7; a weak D match, TRBD1 (5 bases). This CDR3 contains 15 residues. Germline V gene sequence: CDR1 SGHVS, CDR2 FQNEAQ. V gave up 0 bases and J gave up 4 bases, with 13 bases separating them. The CDR3 spells CASSLAPGLGYEQYF. DNA of the CDR3: TGTGCCAGCAGCTTAGCTCCAGGGTTGGGTTACGAGCAGTACTTC.

The rearrangement joins TRBV12-3 or TRBV12-4 to TRBJ1-2; D is possibly TRBD1 (6 bases). The V end was cut by 4 bases, the J end by 8 bases, with 17 bases between. The CDR3 is made up of 14 amino acids. The CDR3 loop reads CASSSQGGRWGYTF. The CDR3 region has the DNA TGTGCCAGCAGTTCACAAGGGGGGCGATGGGGCTACACCTTC.

This clonotype showed up just a few times. The chain carries TRBV4-3 and TRBJ2-7, with 8 bases fitting TRBD1. V lost 1 base and J lost 2; bases outside the gene matches: 4. Germline-derived CDR1 and CDR2 are LGHNA and YSLEER. This CDR3 has 15 residues. CDR3 amino acids: CASSQGDRHTYEQYF. The CDR3 DNA reads TGCGCCAGCAGCCAAGGGGACAGGCACACCTACGAGCAGTACTTC.

In this sample, this clonotype turned up a few times. This rearrangement joins TRBV20-1 to TRBJ2-7, with 7 positions matching TRBD2. The length of the CDR3 is 17 residues. J lost 7 bases, V lost 0 bases, and 18 bases had no gene match. Germline V gene data show CDR1 as DFQATT and CDR2 as SNEGSKA (reference sequence). The CDR3 sequence: CSARDYRASGKENEQYF. DNA for the CDR3: TGCAGTGCTAGAGATTATAGGGCGAGCGGGAAGGAGAATGAGCAGTACTTC.

This clonotype turned up a few times. V gene TRBV12-3 or TRBV12-4 combines with J gene TRBJ2-7; D ambiguous. The ends were cut back, 1 base at V and 1 base at J, with 11 bases in the middle. The CDR3 has 15 residues. Here the CDR3 reads CASSLEPGGSYEQYF. In DNA form, the CDR3 reads TGTGCCAGCAGTTTAGAGCCAGGTGGGTCCTACGAGCAGTACTTC.

This clonotype was detected only a few times. This chain connects TRBV27 to TRBJ2-7; 7 bases agree with TRBD2. Germline CDR1 is MNHEY and CDR2 is SMNVEV (reference sequence). V gave up 7 bases and J gave up 5 bases; unmatched junction bases: 8. This CDR3 contains 13 residues. CDR3 DNA: TGTGCCAGCAATCATCGGGGAGGGGACGAGCAGTACTTC. Translated: CASNHRGGDEQYF.

In this sample, this clonotype turned up many times. The rearrangement uses TRBV6-6 and TRBJ1-2; D is perhaps TRBD1 (5 bases). The CDR3 sequence is 11 residues long. The germline V and J ends were trimmed by 7 bases and 2 bases, with 5 bases remaining between them. Germline lookup yields CDR1 MNHNY and CDR2 SVGAGI (reference sequence). This CDR3 reads CASNRNYGYTF. CDR3 in DNA: TGTGCCAGCAACAGGAACTATGGCTACACCTTC.

This clonotype has more than one count but fewer than ten. The chain employs TRBV5-6 and TRBJ1-4; D gene uncertain. CDR3 length: 14 amino acids. Germline CDR1 and CDR2: SGHDT and YYEEEE. With 4 bases removed from V and 8 bases from J, the gap between germline ends came to 15 bases. This chain's CDR3 is CASSRRERPEKLFF. CDR3 nucleotide sequence: TGTGCCAGCAGCAGACGGGAGAGGCCGGAAAAACTGTTTTTT.

This clonotype was counted a few times. V usage is TRBV10-3 and J usage is TRBJ1-2, with D uncertain. With 3 bases removed from V and 7 bases from J, the gap between germline ends came to 9 bases. Germline assignment: CDR1 ENHRY and CDR2 SYGVKD. This CDR3 has 12 residues. The CDR3 spells CAISDAASGYTF. CDR3 in DNA: TGTGCCATCAGTGACGCGGCGAGTGGCTACACCTTC.

This clonotype was picked up a small number of times. The CDR3 DNA is TGTGCCAGCAGTTCACAGGGGTATTGGGTTGAAAAACTGTTTTTT. It specifies CASSSQGYWVEKLFF. The rearrangement joins TRBV27 to TRBJ1-4; 7 bases align to TRBD1. This CDR3 spans 15 amino acids. Trimming removed 4 bases from V and 7 bases from J; junction bases left unmatched: 9. From germline, CDR1 is MNHEY and CDR2 SMNVEV (reference sequence).

The genes are TRBV12-3 or TRBV12-4 and TRBJ1-1; 9 nucleotides match TRBD1. V lost 6 bases and J lost 0; bases outside the gene matches: 8. The CDR3 is 16 amino acids. The CDR3 nucleotides read TGTGCCAGCAGGATGCCGGGGACAGGGATGAACACTGAAGCTTTCTTT. Translating it yields CASRMPGTGMNTEAFF.